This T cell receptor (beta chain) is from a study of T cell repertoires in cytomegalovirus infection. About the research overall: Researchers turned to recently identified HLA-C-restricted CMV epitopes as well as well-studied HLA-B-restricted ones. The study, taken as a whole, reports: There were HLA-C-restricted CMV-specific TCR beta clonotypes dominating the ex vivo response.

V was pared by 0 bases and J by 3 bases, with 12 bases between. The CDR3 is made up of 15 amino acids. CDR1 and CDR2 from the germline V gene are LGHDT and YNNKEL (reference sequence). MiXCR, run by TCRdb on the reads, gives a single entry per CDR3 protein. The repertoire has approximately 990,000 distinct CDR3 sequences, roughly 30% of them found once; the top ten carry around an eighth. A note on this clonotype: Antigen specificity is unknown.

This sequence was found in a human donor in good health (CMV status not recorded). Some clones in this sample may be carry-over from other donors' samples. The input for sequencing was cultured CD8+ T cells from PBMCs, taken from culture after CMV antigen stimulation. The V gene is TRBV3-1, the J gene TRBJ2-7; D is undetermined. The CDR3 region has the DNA TGTGCCAGCAGCCAAGACAATAGCAACTTCTACGAGCAGTACTTC. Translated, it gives CASSQDNSNFYEQYF.